This entry lists 3 T cell receptor beta chains sequenced from one sample in a study of T cell responses to AZD1222 COVID-19 vaccine. TCRdb keeps only in-frame clones here, not all; method: immunoSEQ multiplex PCR. Among approximately 180,000 clones listed, approximately 92% were seen once. Sample: peripheral blood, taken on day 0 of AZD1222 vaccination. These TCRs come from an adult in good health.

A remark on this clone: The sample contains more than one DNA sequence encoding this CDR3. V and J are TRBV18 and TRBJ1-1, with 11 bases matching TRBD1. V shed 4 bases and J 5 bases; nucleotides not matched to a gene: 3. This CDR3 spans 14 amino acids. CDR1 and CDR2 from the germline V gene are KGHSH and LQKENI. The CDR3 DNA follows: TGTGCCAGCTCACTCGGGACAGGGGGAACTGAAGCTTTCTTT. As protein: CASSLGTGGTEAFF.

The rearrangement joins TRBV9 to TRBJ1-4; D is unresolved. From germline, CDR1 is SGDLS and CDR2 YYNGEE. This CDR3 has 14 residues. With 3 bases removed from V and 3 bases from J, the gap between germline ends came to 9 bases. CDR3 loop: CASSDGISNEKLFF. CDR3 nucleotides: TGTGCCAGCAGCGACGGGATTTCTAATGAAAAACTGTTTTTT.

The chain links TRBV4-2 to TRBJ2-3, with a tentative D call TRBD1 (5 bases). Per germline, CDR1 LGHNA and CDR2 YNFKEQ. The ends were cut back, 1 base at V and 7 bases at J, with 9 bases in the middle. CDR3 length: 13 amino acids. The CDR3 DNA reads TGTGCCAGCAGCCAAGTCAGGGTTCATACGCAGTATTTT. Translating it yields CASSQVRVHTQYF.